The 12 T cell receptor beta chains below all came from one sample that was sequenced in a study of control samples from healthy donors and cancer patients. Measured with immunoSEQ multiplex PCR; TCRdb has only the in-frame clones, and not every one. The sample carries tens of thousands of clones, 94% recorded once. The sample taken for sequencing was blood. All receptors come from a woman under 40 in good health.

The rearrangement joins TRBV6-1 to TRBJ2-7; tentatively, D is TRBD2 (5 bases). This CDR3 comprises 13 residues. V was clipped by 0 bases and J by 6 bases, with 9 bases between them. Germline V gene data show CDR1 as MNHNS and CDR2 as SASEGT. The CDR3 is CASSEARGFEQYF. The CDR3 DNA follows: TGTGCCAGCAGTGAAGCTAGAGGGTTCGAGCAGTACTTC.

This chain joins TRBV5-1 and TRBJ2-3; no reliable D call. The CDR3 has 14 residues. From germline, CDR1 is SGHRS and CDR2 YFSETQ. The V and J ends lost 4 bases and 0 bases respectively, with 9 bases between them. This CDR3 is CASSVDLSTDTQYF. CDR3 nucleotides: TGCGCCAGCAGCGTAGACCTAAGCACAGATACGCAGTATTTT.

The chain joins TRBV19 to TRBJ2-2, with a tentative D call TRBD2 (5 bases). The V and J ends lost 5 bases and 7 bases respectively, with 11 bases between them. The CDR3 is 13 amino acids. The germline V gene encodes CDR1 LNHDA and CDR2 SQIVND (reference sequence). The CDR3 sequence is CASSPSGVGELFF. In DNA form, the CDR3 reads TGTGCCAGTAGTCCCTCCGGGGTCGGGGAGCTGTTTTTT.

The V and J genes are TRBV6-1 and TRBJ1-5; tentatively, D is TRBD1 (6 bases). The CDR3 has 16 amino acids. V was clipped by 1 base and J by 3 bases, with 13 bases between them. Germline V lookup: CDR1 MNHNS, CDR2 SASEGT. This CDR3 reads CASSEVLGGFNQPQHF. DNA of the CDR3: TGTGCCAGCAGTGAAGTCTTAGGGGGTTTCAATCAGCCCCAGCATTTT.

The chain recombines TRBV19 with TRBJ2-1; the D gene could be TRBD1 or TRBD2 (6 bases each). Trimming shortened V by 6 bases and J by 7 bases, and 16 bases separated the two germline ends. This CDR3 spans 14 amino acids. CDR1 is LNHDA, CDR2 SQIVND, per germline (reference sequence). The CDR3 loop is CASRSEGERNEQFF. The DNA of the CDR3 is TGTGCCAGTAGATCGGAGGGGGAGAGAAATGAGCAGTTCTTC.

The chain uses TRBV11-2 and TRBJ1-1, with 9 bases fitting TRBD1. The J segment lost 9 bases and the V segment lost 5 bases, leaving 13 bases of the junction unmatched. The CDR3 is made up of 15 amino acids. Per the germline V gene, CDR1 is SGHAT and CDR2 is FQNNGV. The CDR3 DNA is TGTGCCAGCAGCCAACCCGCGGGACAGGGTTTTAAAGCTTTCTTT. Translating it yields CASSQPAGQGFKAFF.

The chain joins TRBV19 to TRBJ2-2; possibly TRBD1 for D (6 bases). CDR1 is LNHDA and CDR2 is SQIVND in the germline V gene (reference sequence). V dropped 7 bases and J dropped 7 bases, with 10 bases sitting between them. The CDR3 totals 12 residues. The chain's CDR3 is CASNRVGGELFF. As DNA, the CDR3 is TGTGCCAGTAACAGGGTCGGCGGGGAGCTGTTTTTT.

This clone was found a few times. V and J are TRBV28 and TRBJ1-2, with a possible D match to TRBD1 (6 bases). This CDR3 has 11 residues. V lost 6 bases and J 5 bases, leaving 7 bases between the germline ends. Germline loops: CDR1 MDHEN, CDR2 SYDVKM. Written as DNA, the CDR3 is TGTGCCAGCAGCGGGACATATGGCTACACCTTC. This translates into CASSGTYGYTF.

The chain has TRBV6-6 and TRBJ1-2; TRBD1 aligns across 10 bases. There are 13 residues in the CDR3. The trim removed 10 bases at V and 6 bases at J, leaving 8 bases unmatched. The germline V gene encodes CDR1 MNHNY and CDR2 SVGAGI (reference sequence). As DNA, the CDR3 is TGTGCCACTACCGGGACAGGGGAGGATGGCTACACCTTC. Protein product: CATTGTGEDGYTF.

The CDR3: CASSRGQAQPQHF. The CDR3 DNA reads as TGTGCCAGCAGCCGTGGACAGGCCCAGCCCCAGCATTTT. This rearrangement joins TRBV27 to TRBJ1-5; TRBD1 matches at 7 bases. Trimming removed 6 bases from V and 7 bases from J; junction bases left unmatched: 6. The CDR3 contains 13 residues. CDR1 MNHEY and CDR2 SMNVEV come from the germline V gene (reference sequence).

V is TRBV28 and J is TRBJ2-7, with a possible D match to TRBD1 (5 bases). The CDR3 runs to 13 residues. Germline assignment: CDR1 MDHEN and CDR2 SYDVKM. The V end lost 7 bases, the J end lost 3 bases, and 13 bases lay between the germline ends. CDR3 nucleotide sequence: TGTGCCAGCACAGGGCCCCACTTCTACGAGCAGTACTTC. The encoded protein is CASTGPHFYEQYF.

The V and J genes are TRBV18 and TRBJ2-1; D possibly corresponds to TRBD1 (6 bases). This CDR3 comprises 15 residues. Trimming cost V 4 bases and J 7 bases, with 17 bases left between them. Per the germline V gene, CDR1 is KGHSH and CDR2 is LQKENI. This CDR3 reads CASSQWQQGKNEQFF. CDR3 bases: TGTGCCAGCTCACAATGGCAACAGGGTAAAAATGAGCAGTTCTTC.